A selection of T cell receptor beta chains follows, all from one sample in a study of blood T cell repertoires in COVID-19. TCRdb keeps only in-frame clones here, not all; method: immunoSEQ multiplex PCR. There are 150,000 or so clones in the sample; about 80% occur only once, and 3% to 4.5% lies in the top ten. The sample was peripheral blood. Receptors originate from a woman in her sixties or seventies with acute or convalescent COVID-19. CDR3s include the opening cysteine and the closing phenylalanine or tryptophan. The D gene is left open where the match is weak. Clone size appears in some rows only: once, few, many, or a class for an expanded clone.

d_gene: -; abundance: -; j_gene: TRBJ2-5; v_gene: TRBV7-8; CDR3nt: TGTGCCAGCAGCTTCCCGGGTGGGACCCAGTACTTC; CDR3aa: CASSFPGGTQYF
d_gene: TRBD1; abundance: -; j_gene: TRBJ1-4; v_gene: TRBV28; CDR3nt: TGTGCCAGCAGTTTAACACAGGGGGCGGTAAAACTGTTTTTT; CDR3aa: CASSLTQGAVKLFF
d_gene: -; abundance: -; j_gene: TRBJ1-2; v_gene: TRBV6-5; CDR3nt: TGTGCCAGTCTAAAAGACAGACTTAACTATGGCTACACCTTC; CDR3aa: CASLKDRLNYGYTF
d_gene: TRBD1; abundance: -; j_gene: TRBJ2-1; v_gene: TRBV27; CDR3nt: TGTGCCAGCAGAAGGACAGGGCCCTACAATGAGCAGTTCTTC; CDR3aa: CASRRTGPYNEQFF
d_gene: TRBD2; abundance: -; j_gene: TRBJ2-1; v_gene: TRBV9; CDR3nt: TGTGCCAGCAGCGTATCTAGCGGCTCCTACAATGAGCAGTTCTTC; CDR3aa: CASSVSSGSYNEQFF
d_gene: -; abundance: once; j_gene: TRBJ1-5; v_gene: TRBV27; CDR3nt: TGTGCCAGCAGTTTACAAGGGGACTATAGCAATCAGCCCCAGCATTTT; CDR3aa: CASSLQGDYSNQPQHF
d_gene: -; abundance: -; j_gene: TRBJ1-2; v_gene: TRBV11-2; CDR3nt: TGTGCCAGCAGCCGGACAGTTAACTATGGCTACACCTTC; CDR3aa: CASSRTVNYGYTF
d_gene: -; abundance: once; j_gene: TRBJ2-5; v_gene: TRBV28; CDR3nt: TGTGCCAGCAGGTCCGGGACATTGTACTTC; CDR3aa: CASRSGTLYF
d_gene: TRBD1; abundance: -; j_gene: TRBJ1-1; v_gene: TRBV11-2; CDR3nt: TGTGCCAGCAGCCTCCAGGGGGGTGGAAGAACTGAAGCTTTCTTT; CDR3aa: CASSLQGGGRTEAFF
d_gene: -; abundance: -; j_gene: TRBJ2-7; v_gene: TRBV18; CDR3nt: TGTGCCAGCTCACTTGACTCGGCGGGCGAGCAGTACTTC; CDR3aa: CASSLDSAGEQYF
d_gene: -; abundance: -; j_gene: TRBJ1-3; v_gene: TRBV7-8; CDR3nt: TGTGCCAGCAGCGGCTCCTCCCCCATGCTCTCTGGAAACACCATATATTTT; CDR3aa: CASSGSSPMLSGNTIYF
d_gene: TRBD2; abundance: few; j_gene: TRBJ2-1; v_gene: TRBV10-1; CDR3nt: TGCGCCAGCAGTGGTCTTGGACTAGGGTCCTACAATGAGCAGTTCTTC; CDR3aa: CASSGLGLGSYNEQFF
d_gene: -; abundance: -; j_gene: TRBJ1-5; v_gene: TRBV30; CDR3nt: TGTGCCTGGAGTTCCGACAGGCGCGATCAGCCCCAGCATTTT; CDR3aa: CAWSSDRRDQPQHF
d_gene: -; abundance: -; j_gene: TRBJ2-7; v_gene: TRBV30; CDR3nt: TGTGCCTGGAGTCGACAGTCCTACGAGCAGTACTTC; CDR3aa: CAWSRQSYEQYF
d_gene: -; abundance: -; j_gene: TRBJ2-7; v_gene: TRBV5-6; CDR3nt: TGTGCCAGCAGCTTGGATCTTCTGGCAGGGGTCGCCGAGCAGTACTTC; CDR3aa: CASSLDLLAGVAEQYF
d_gene: -; abundance: -; j_gene: TRBJ1-1; v_gene: TRBV5-1; CDR3nt: TGCGCCAGCAGGTCAGAACAGGCGCTGAACACTGAAGCTTTCTTT; CDR3aa: CASRSEQALNTEAFF
d_gene: -; abundance: -; j_gene: TRBJ2-3; v_gene: TRBV11-3; CDR3nt: TGTGCCAGCAGCTTAGAAGGGCTAGCAGGAGATACGCAGTATTTT; CDR3aa: CASSLEGLAGDTQYF
d_gene: -; abundance: -; j_gene: TRBJ2-2; v_gene: TRBV6-1; CDR3nt: TGTGCCAGCAGTGACTGGGCCTTAGAGCCGCCCGGGGAGCTGTTTTTT; CDR3aa: CASSDWALEPPGELFF
d_gene: TRBD1; abundance: -; j_gene: TRBJ2-1; v_gene: TRBV6-5; CDR3nt: TGTGCCAGCAGTCCTTGGACAGGGGCCTACAATGAGCAGTTCTTC; CDR3aa: CASSPWTGAYNEQFF
d_gene: TRBD1; abundance: -; j_gene: TRBJ1-2; v_gene: TRBV2; CDR3nt: TGTGCCAGCGTGGGGACAGGGGTGACTTCGGGGGGGATCGGCTACACCTTC; CDR3aa: CASVGTGVTSGGIGYTF
d_gene: TRBD1; abundance: -; j_gene: TRBJ2-5; v_gene: TRBV5-4; CDR3nt: TGTGCCAGCAGCCCAGGGACAGCTGAAGAGACCCAGTACTTC; CDR3aa: CASSPGTAEETQYF